The 13 T cell receptor beta chains listed next were all sequenced from one sample in a study of blood T cell repertoires in COVID-19. Data came from immunoSEQ multiplex PCR; TCRdb stores just in-frame clones and leaves some out. The table records about 73,000 clones, 60% to 80% of them present only once. Specimen: peripheral blood. Receptors originate from a man between 65 and 80 years old with COVID-19, enrolled during active disease.

V usage is TRBV20-1 and J usage is TRBJ2-1; no reliable D call. CDR1 and CDR2 from the germline V gene are DFQATT and SNEGSKA (reference sequence). The CDR3 loop spans 14 amino acids. V was trimmed by 3 bases and J by 5 bases, leaving 14 bases between them. The CDR3 spells CSASRQPTNNEQFF. The DNA of the CDR3 is TGCAGTGCTAGTCGCCAGCCAACTAACAATGAGCAGTTCTTC.

This sequence joins TRBV5-1 and TRBJ1-6; unclear D gene. Trimming took off 0 bases at V and 7 bases at J, with 11 bases between the two ends. Germline V gene data show CDR1 as SGHRS and CDR2 as YFSETQ. CDR3 size: 15 residues. CDR3 sequence reads: CASSLDGRSNSPLHF. CDR3 coding DNA: TGCGCCAGCAGCTTGGATGGCCGTTCGAATTCACCCCTCCACTTT.

The genes are TRBV7-9 and TRBJ1-1; D possibly corresponds to TRBD1 (6 bases). V was cut by 0 bases and J by 2 bases, with 10 bases left in between. Germline loops: CDR1 SEHNR, CDR2 FQNEAQ (reference sequence). The length of the CDR3 is 15 residues. The CDR3 bases are TGTGCCAGCAGCTTAGCACAGGGCTCCAACACTGAAGCTTTCTTT. Translating gives CASSLAQGSNTEAFF.

This rearrangement joins TRBV4-1 to TRBJ1-5; 7 bases map to TRBD1. This CDR3 contains 17 residues. Germline loops: CDR1 MGHRA, CDR2 YSYEKL. V was clipped by 0 bases and J by 8 bases; unmatched bases: 13. The CDR3 is CASSQDPRGQMFEPQHF. As DNA, the CDR3 is TGCGCCAGCAGCCAAGATCCAAGGGGACAGATGTTCGAGCCCCAGCATTTT.

The chain joins TRBV12-5 to TRBJ2-1; D not resolved. Trimming took off 2 bases at V and 7 bases at J, with 6 bases between the two ends. CDR3 size: 12 residues. CDR1 is LGHNT and CDR2 is FRNRAP in the germline V gene. CDR3 nucleotide sequence: TGTGCTAGTGGTTTGTCTACGAATGAGCAGTTCTTC. Amino acid sequence: CASGLSTNEQFF.

Comments on this clone: At one end, the junction sequence differs from germline, possibly due to a read error. The rearrangement links TRBV7-7 to TRBJ2-2; 8 bases map to TRBD1. This CDR3 region has 15 residues. Germline loops: CDR1 SSHAT, CDR2 FNYEAQ (reference sequence). The CDR3 DNA follows: TGTGCTAGCAGCCCGCCAGGGGGCCGGACCGGGGAGCTGTTTTTT. Protein product: CASSPPGGRTGELFF.

This rearrangement joins TRBV27 to TRBJ1-2; D call uncertain. The CDR3 extends over 13 amino acids. Germline CDR1 reads MNHEY; CDR2 reads SMNVEV (reference sequence). V shed 4 bases and J shed 8 bases, with 14 bases lying between them. The chain's CDR3 is CASSSLGIGGYTF. CDR3 bases: TGTGCCAGCAGTTCTCTCGGGATCGGCGGCTACACCTTC.

This clone has only one observation. This chain joins TRBV5-1 and TRBJ2-3; 9 bases fit TRBD1. Germline loops: CDR1 SGHRS, CDR2 YFSETQ. V shed 0 bases, J shed 2 bases, and the junction held 4 bases outside the gene matches. The CDR3 has 16 amino acids. CDR3 sequence (DNA): TGCGCCAGCAGCTTGGTGGGACAGGGTTTCACAGATACGCAGTATTTT. This sequence encodes CASSLVGQGFTDTQYF.

The chain has TRBV19 and TRBJ2-1; 8 bases agree with TRBD2. The ends lost 7 bases at V and 7 bases at J; junction bases unmatched: 9. Germline loops: CDR1 LNHDA, CDR2 SQIVND (reference sequence). The CDR3 covers 14 residues. Here the CDR3 reads CASKSSGSWNEQFF. Written as DNA, the CDR3 is TGTGCCAGTAAGTCAAGCGGGAGTTGGAATGAGCAGTTCTTC. Drawing the rest from reference TRBV19 and TRBJ2-1, the complete variable domain is DGGITQSPKYLFRKEGQNVTLSCEQNLNHDAMYWYRQDPGQGLRLIYYSQIVNDFQKGDIAEGYSVSREKKESFPLTVTSAQKNPTAFYLCASKSSGSWNEQFFGPGTRLTVL.

This sequence joins TRBV5-1 and TRBJ2-2; tentative D call: TRBD2 (6 bases). Per the germline V gene, CDR1 is SGHRS and CDR2 is YFSETQ. The CDR3 has 15 amino acids. Deletions cut 4 bases from V and 1 base from J, with 11 bases between. The DNA for the CDR3 is TGCGCCAGCAGCATCGCCGGGAGGAACACCGGGGAGCTGTTTTTT. This encodes CASSIAGRNTGELFF.

The chain links TRBV29-1 to TRBJ2-1, with TRBD2 matching over 13 bases. Unmatched junction bases numbered 5, after V lost 6 bases and J lost 6 bases. The length of the CDR3 is 14 residues. Germline CDR1 SQVTM, CDR2 ANQGSEA. CDR3: CSVKGLAGANEQFF. The CDR3 region has the DNA TGCAGCGTAAAAGGACTAGCGGGAGCCAATGAGCAGTTCTTC.

The gene calls are TRBV6-6 and TRBJ1-5; D perhaps matches TRBD1 (5 bases). The CDR3 length is 16 residues. The V end was cut by 2 bases, the J end by 6 bases, with 17 bases between. CDR1 and CDR2 from the germline V gene are MNHNY and SVGAGI (reference sequence). This chain's CDR3 is CASSYRTPGRVQPQHF. The CDR3 bases are TGTGCCAGCAGTTACCGGACACCAGGGCGTGTTCAGCCCCAGCATTTT.

The chain employs TRBV27 and TRBJ2-1; D unclear. Germline loops: CDR1 MNHEY, CDR2 SMNVEV (reference sequence). The CDR3 totals 13 residues. V was clipped by 3 bases and J by 8 bases, with 11 bases between them. The CDR3 loop is CASSFLGGDEQFF. The CDR3 DNA is TGTGCCAGCAGTTTCTTAGGTGGAGATGAGCAGTTCTTC.